This T cell receptor beta chain was identified in a study of blood T cells in healthy people across ages (dated by TCRdb to 2014 to 2015). For the wider study: In model experiments, template switching captured roughly one uniquely barcoded TCR beta cDNA molecule for every two T cells. Age-related changes in TCR beta repertoire diversity were measured in the study by deep sequencing normalized with unique cDNA molecular identifiers. Using the same blood draw, the study looked at two additional independent replicas of 1 million unique cDNA reads for two donors, one aged 18 to 30 and the other aged 80 or older. Donors were grouped into four age groups: young (average approximately 15 years), middle-aged (roughly 37), aged (roughly 67) and long-lived (approximately 75).

V lost 6 bases and J lost 3 bases, and the count of bases not matched to a germline gene is 8. The germline V gene (reference sequence) specifies DFQATT as CDR1 and SNEGSKA as CDR2. CDR3 length: 15 amino acids, cysteine to phenylalanine. The sequence is cut down to CDR3 DNA, 45 bases in frame from base 1. Broader findings and caveats from the paper: Estimates of total diversity based on one million sequenced T cells were considered lower bounds and underestimates. Since profiling was done on bulk unsorted PBMCs, naive and antigen-experienced compartments could not be conclusively compared. A strong correlation was found between observed TCR beta diversity and the percentage of naive T cells measured by flow cytometry. Observed TCR beta diversity per million T cells fell roughly linearly with age, and a significant reduction was already apparent by age around 44. The CMV infection status of donors was not known, potentially confounding age-related changes in expanded clonotypes. Compared with the aged group, more naive CD4+ T cells, fewer expanded clones and increased TCR diversity were shown by the long-lived group, suggesting age selection.

Library preparation used 5' RACE. Sequencing relied on an Illumina HiSeq 2500. The second PCR ran for about 7 to 11 cycles and used a J-beta primer mix along with a sample-barcoded 5' primer. Each TCR beta cDNA molecule received a unique molecular identifier from a template-switch 5' adaptor carrying 12 random nucleotides. At least 3 million CDR3-containing paired-end reads were obtained from each sample. First-strand cDNA was synthesized from all RNA with the Mint cDNA synthesis kit, primed by a TRBC-specific oligonucleotide. Following uracil-DNA glycosylase treatment, all cDNA underwent a first 18-cycle PCR with the universal primers M1SS and BC2_uni_R. Per the authors' processing: For normalization, 1 million high-quality reads were randomly selected from each sample, with every read carrying a distinct molecular identifier. Reads with shared molecular identifiers were discarded instead of being binned into consensus sequences. MiTCR, set to a Q25 quality threshold and the strictest error-elimination algorithm, was used for CDR3 identification, clonotype clustering and error correction. A nonparametric unseen species model with Euler transformation was used to estimate lower-bound total TCR beta diversity. The raw public data were reprocessed by TCRdb itself: fastp quality trimming at Q25, MiXCR clonotype calling, in-frame beta chains only. One record per CDR3 amino acid sequence lists the most common genes and DNA. TCRdb's processing, not the authors', yielded these V and J calls. In this sample the table shows around 800,000 distinct CDR3 sequences, around 24% of which occur a single time. About 3% of the sample lies in the top ten.

The roughly 39 donors, aged roughly 6 to 95 years, were systemically healthy Caucasian individuals from Russia. Each donor gave 8 to 10 milliliters of peripheral blood, collected into EDTA-treated Vacutainer tubes. PBMCs were isolated by Ficoll-Paque density-gradient centrifugation, with at least 7 million obtained per sample. Trizol reagent was used to extract total RNA from the PBMCs, yielding at least 5.5 micrograms per sample. Naive CD45RAhigh/CD27high T cell percentages were measured by flow cytometry on a PBMC aliquot from every donor. With respect to this clonotype: Its antigen remains undetermined. No base quality information exists; no much larger clone differs at one position.

Another study also made use of these data, one on T cells of mothers and their children. The second study reports: The donors were nine systemically healthy Caucasian individuals, made up of three mothers and their six children. cDNA synthesis used all of the extracted RNA, with roughly 1.5 ug of RNA in each 15 ul reaction. In the second PCR, the M1S primer added sample barcodes and 2-4 random nucleotides. Over 8 million TCR beta CDR3 reads were obtained for each mother, and approximately 3 million reads were obtained for each child. In both related and unrelated pairs, thymic selection shapes the output of TCR recombination in a similar way, with inherited differences having only a minor effect. Related mother-child pairs always showed normalized repertoire overlap that was slightly higher than in unrelated mother-child pairs, though the difference was never significant. No persistent microchimeric T cell clones were detected, at a sensitivity of roughly 100 clones per million clonotypes. Deep NGS was used in the study to compare the TCR beta repertoires of mothers and children and to look for features that separate related mother-child pairs from unrelated individuals. The mean age was about 38 +/- 4 years for the mothers and roughly 11 +/- 4 years for the children. Libraries were sequenced on Illumina HiSeq 2000 with 100+100 nt paired-end reads after adapter ligation with NEBNext reagents. To prevent cross-contamination, the mother and child libraries were prepared one month apart and sequenced in separate runs. For each donor, between roughly 450,000 and 2,300,000 distinct TCR beta clonotypes were identified. Naive TCR beta clonotypes were estimated from low-frequency clonotypes matched to each donor's FACS-determined naive share, without sorting.

The receptor's source is a boy aged 5 to 17 in good health. The sequence is built from TRBV20-1 and TRBJ2-2, with 9 central nucleotides matching TRBD2. Sequenced sample: blood. CDR3 protein: CSAPTSGTYTGELFF. The nucleotide sequence reads TGCAGTGCCCCGACTAGCGGAACCTACACCGGGGAGCTGTTTTTT.